Below, one T cell receptor beta chain is given with its context. This sample was taken from a study of human T cells and chemical hapten exposure. TCRdb reprocessed the RACE reads with MiXCR, giving one entry per CDR3 protein. The repertoire holds 95,000 or so distinct CDR3 sequences, with roughly 10% as singletons. As for time point: patch test 2, 6 weeks after DPC sensitization. Treatment denoted: therapeutic diphenylcyclopropenone sensitization with weekly scalp DPC. The total RNA was obtained from whole blood that was not fractionated. This TCR was sampled from a middle-aged woman with alopecia areata. Some clones in this sample may be carry-over from other donors' samples. The sequences come from whole blood, collected in connection with sensitization to the hapten diphenylcyclopropenone (DPC).

The CDR3 reads CASSPRRGADYGYTF. The CDR3 nucleotides are TGTGCCAGCAGCCCCCGGAGGGGGGCGGACTATGGCTACACCTTC. The chain couples TRBV3-1 to TRBJ1-2, with D tentatively TRBD1 (6 bases). Germline V gene lookup returns CDR1 LGHDT and CDR2 YNNKEL (reference sequence). This CDR3 is 15 amino acids long. Trimming stripped 4 bases from V and 3 bases from J, with 15 bases between.